These 21 T cell receptor beta chains were sequenced from one sample in a study of cytomegalovirus exposure and HLA in healthy donors. Both 60 Vbeta primers and 13 Jbeta primers went into the PCR. Measured with immunoSEQ multiplex PCR; TCRdb has only the in-frame clones, and not every one. The sample yields about 150,000 clones, over 70% seen once. The sequenced sample was PBMCs. These receptors originate from a young man in good health and CMV-seropositive.

V usage is TRBV5-1 and J usage is TRBJ2-7, with TRBD1 matching 7 bases. The CDR3 runs 16 residues. J lost 0 bases, V lost 1 base, and 7 bases had no gene match. Germline CDR1 and CDR2: SGHRS and YFSETQ. CDR3 loop: CASSLSGTESSYEQYF. The CDR3 DNA sequence: TGCGCCAGCAGCTTGTCGGGGACAGAAAGCTCCTACGAGCAGTACTTC.

This sequence joins TRBV5-1 and TRBJ2-2; 7 nucleotides match TRBD1. CDR1 and CDR2 from the germline V gene are SGHRS and YFSETQ. Trimming took 3 bases from V and 0 from J; bases not matched to a gene: 5. The CDR3 covers 16 residues. The CDR3 nucleotides read TGCGCCAGCAGCTCGGAACAGGGGCCGAACACCGGGGAGCTGTTTTTT. It is translated as CASSSEQGPNTGELFF.

V and J are TRBV5-1 and TRBJ1-1; D possibly corresponds to TRBD1 (5 bases). Germline CDR1 reads SGHRS; CDR2 reads YFSETQ. This CDR3 is built from 13 residues. Trimming stripped 5 bases from V and 3 bases from J, with 11 bases between. The CDR3 sequence is CASRVIQDTEAFF. In DNA form, the CDR3 reads TGCGCCAGCAGAGTAATACAGGACACTGAAGCTTTCTTT. Full variable domain (remainder filled in from reference TRBV5-1 and TRBJ1-1): KAGVTQTPRYLIKTRGQQVTLSCSPISGHRSVSWYQQTPGQGLQFLFEYFSETQRNKGNFPGRFSGRQFSNSRSEMNVSTLELGDSALYLCASRVIQDTEAFFGQGTRLTVV.

Here the CDR3 DNA reads TGTGCCACCAACCGGGGAAAAGGCGAGCAGTACTTC. Amino acid sequence: CATNRGKGEQYF. This chain links TRBV28 with TRBJ2-5; D may be TRBD2 (5 bases). The end of the DNA aligns better with TRBJ2-7, so the J call may be wrong. Germline lookup yields CDR1 MDHEN and CDR2 SYDVKM. This CDR3 is built from 12 residues.

This chain uses TRBV18 with TRBJ2-7; 16 nucleotides align to TRBD2. The ends lost 3 bases at V and 2 bases at J; junction bases unmatched: 7. CDR1 is KGHSH, CDR2 LQKENI, per germline. This CDR3 region has 18 residues. CDR3 sequence: CASSPSGLAGGNPYEQYF. The DNA for the CDR3 is TGTGCCAGCTCACCGTCGGGACTAGCGGGAGGGAACCCCTACGAGCAGTACTTC.

The genes are TRBV10-3 and TRBJ1-1, with D possibly matching TRBD1 (6 bases). From germline, CDR1 is ENHRY and CDR2 SYGVKD. Trimming removed 2 bases from V and 4 bases from J, with 11 bases in between. The CDR3 extends over 14 amino acids. For the CDR3, the DNA is TGTGCCATCAGTGAGGGACAGCGGACCACTGAAGCTTTCTTT. Protein product: CAISEGQRTTEAFF.

This clone showed up just a few times. The genes are TRBV10-2 and TRBJ2-3; 8 positions agree with TRBD1. The CDR3 is made up of 15 amino acids. The ends lost 6 bases at V and 1 base at J; junction bases unmatched: 6. Per germline, CDR1 WSHSY and CDR2 SAAADI. CDR3 sequence reads: CASREDRGGTDTQYF. In DNA, the CDR3 is TGCGCCAGCAGGGAAGACAGGGGAGGCACAGATACGCAGTATTTT.

The genes are TRBV11-2 and TRBJ1-2, with TRBD1 identical over 7 bases. The J segment lost 2 bases and the V segment lost 7 bases, leaving 4 bases of the junction unmatched. The germline V gene has CDR1 SGHAT and CDR2 FQNNGV. The CDR3 totals 13 residues. The CDR3 bases are TGTGCCAGCACCCCGGACAGGAACTATGGCTACACCTTC. It codes for CASTPDRNYGYTF. Full variable domain (remainder filled in from reference TRBV11-2 and TRBJ1-2): EAGVAQSPRYKIIEKRQSVAFWCNPISGHATLYWYQQILGQGPKLLIQFQNNGVVDDSQLPKDRFSAERLKGVDSTLKIQPAKLEDSAVYLCASTPDRNYGYTFGSGTRLTVV.

The chain joins TRBV6-1 to TRBJ2-5; the D gene is possibly TRBD2 (6 bases). The J call may be wrong; the DNA end is better matched by TRBJ2-7. The CDR3 is 15 residues long. The germline gives CDR1 MNHNS, CDR2 SASEGT. CDR3 loop: CASSEAGAGSYEQYF. CDR3 nucleotide sequence: TGTGCCAGCAGTGAAGCGGGCGCGGGGTCCTACGAGCAGTACTTC.

V is TRBV5-4 and J is TRBJ2-1, with no clear D. This CDR3 contains 15 residues. Trimming shortened V by 6 bases and J by 4 bases, and 17 bases separated the two germline ends. From germline, CDR1 is SGHNT and CDR2 YYREEE (reference sequence). CDR3 nucleotides: TGTGCCAGCATCACCCTGCTGGGCGAGTACAATGAGCAGTTCTTC. It encodes CASITLLGEYNEQFF.

The rearrangement joins TRBV2 to TRBJ1-1, with 8 bases matching TRBD1. The CDR3 is 14 residues long. With 6 bases clipped from V and 0 bases from J, the junction kept 3 bases outside the gene matches. Germline V gene lookup returns CDR1 SNHLY and CDR2 FYNNEI. The CDR3 nucleotides are TGTGCCAGCAGGACACAGGGGGTGAACACTGAAGCTTTCTTT. Residues: CASRTQGVNTEAFF.

V and J are TRBV2 and TRBJ1-6; 11 nucleotides align to TRBD1. After removal of 6 bases from V and 3 bases from J, the junction contained 13 bases not matched to a gene. CDR3 size: 19 residues. Germline V CDR1 and CDR2: SNHLY, FYNNEI. CDR3 sequence: CASSVKSGQGDLYNSPLHF. The DNA for the CDR3 is TGTGCCAGCAGCGTAAAGTCGGGACAGGGGGATCTCTATAATTCACCCCTCCACTTT.

This clone was counted once. The CDR3 sequence is CASSQTLGTGRCGAFF. The CDR3 region has the DNA TGCGCCAGCAGTCAAACCCTCGGGACAGGGAGGTGTGGGGCTTTCTTT. This chain joins TRBV23-1 and TRBJ1-1, with TRBD1 identical over 9 bases. TRBV23-1 is filed as an ORF, its function uncertain. The CDR3 extends over 16 amino acids. With 2 bases clipped from V and 11 bases from J, the junction kept 15 bases outside the gene matches.

J is TRBJ2-1 and V is TRBV7-6; 8 nucleotides line up with TRBD1. V was pared by 4 bases and J by 4 bases, with 9 bases of the junction left unmatched. The CDR3 has 16 amino acids. From germline, CDR1 is SGHVS and CDR2 FNYEAQ. In DNA, the CDR3 is TGTGCCAGCAGCTCGGGACAGGCCTTACCGTACAATGAGCAGTTCTTC. This codes for CASSSGQALPYNEQFF.

The chain employs TRBV28 and TRBJ1-5; 9 positions agree with TRBD1. CDR1 is MDHEN and CDR2 is SYDVKM in the germline V gene. With 4 bases clipped from V and 5 bases from J, the junction kept 12 bases outside the gene matches. The CDR3 extends over 17 amino acids. In DNA, the CDR3 is TGTGCCAGCAGTTCACTTGTCCCGGGACAGGGTGATCAGCCCCAGCATTTT. It specifies CASSSLVPGQGDQPQHF. The variable domain in full, completed from reference TRBV28 and TRBJ1-5, reads DVKVTQSSRYLVKRTGEKVFLECVQDMDHENMFWYRQDPGLGLRLIYFSYDVKMKEKGDIPEGYSVSREKKERFSLILESASTNQTSMYLCASSSLVPGQGDQPQHFGDGTRLSIL.

The chain is built from TRBV11-3 and TRBJ2-3; tentative D call: TRBD2 (5 bases). The length of the CDR3 is 14 residues. V was trimmed by 3 bases and J by 3 bases, leaving 10 bases between them. Germline V gene sequence: CDR1 SGHNT, CDR2 YENEEA. The CDR3 DNA is TGTGCCAGCAGCTTGGGGAGAGGGACAGATACGCAGTATTTT. Translated, it gives CASSLGRGTDTQYF.

The rearrangement uses TRBV10-3 and TRBJ2-7; weak D call: TRBD2 (6 bases). The CDR3 is 12 amino acids. CDR1 and CDR2 from the germline V gene are ENHRY and SYGVKD. V dropped 8 bases and J dropped 0 bases, with 8 bases sitting between them. The CDR3 DNA is TGTGCCATCGGAGGGAGCTCCTACGAGCAGTACTTC. This encodes CAIGGSSYEQYF.

The CDR3 region has the DNA TGCGCCAGCAGAGAAGGGACAGGGGGCCCGGTAGAGGGCTACACCTTC. Amino acid sequence: CASREGTGGPVEGYTF. J is TRBJ1-2 and V is TRBV5-1; TRBD1 aligns across 12 bases. Unmatched junction bases numbered 13, after V lost 5 bases and J lost 8 bases. The CDR3 is 16 residues long. The germline CDR1 and CDR2 sequences are SGHRS and YFSETQ.

The chain uses TRBV7-8 and TRBJ1-5; D not certain. The CDR3 length is 14 residues. Between the trimmed V and J ends, which lost 4 bases and 3 bases, there was a span of 10 bases. Germline values: CDR1 SGHVS, CDR2 FQNEAQ. CDR3 amino acids: CASSSLAANQPQHF. DNA for the CDR3: TGTGCCAGCAGCTCCCTAGCGGCCAATCAGCCCCAGCATTTT.

In its sample, this clone was seen a few times. V is TRBV6-6 and J is TRBJ1-1; the D is unclear. From germline, CDR1 is MNHNY and CDR2 SVGAGI (reference sequence). The CDR3 covers 15 residues. The V gene lost 0 bases and the J gene lost 2 bases, with 10 bases spanning the gap. In DNA, the CDR3 is TGTGCCAGCAGTTACTCGGCACAGACAAACACTGAAGCTTTCTTT. It yields the protein CASSYSAQTNTEAFF.

This chain links TRBV13 with TRBJ1-3, with D perhaps matching TRBD1 (6 bases). The length of the CDR3 is 17 residues. Germline-derived CDR1 and CDR2 are PRHDT and FYEKMQ (reference sequence). Trimming cost V 0 bases and J 0 bases, with 12 bases left between them. This CDR3 is CASSLGAQGSSGNTIYF. The CDR3 nucleotides read TGTGCCAGCAGCTTAGGGGCGCAGGGGAGCTCTGGAAACACCATATATTTT.